This T cell receptor beta chain was identified during a study of shared clonotypes between healthy human individuals. From germline, CDR1 is MNHEY and CDR2 SVGAGI. The CDR3 runs to 16 residues. The germline V and J ends were trimmed by 3 bases and 2 bases, with 15 bases remaining between them. Clones were read by immunoSEQ multiplex PCR, and TCRdb kept only the in-frame ones, dropping some. The sample holds roughly 530,000 clones; approximately 95% are singletons and the top ten take about 0.064%. The sequence came from a woman under 40 in good health. Sequencing was done on a sample of naive CD4+ T cells sorted from blood. As to subset: CD45RA+ positively selected. The chain recombines TRBV6-5 with TRBJ2-3; unclear D gene. DNA for the CDR3: TGTGCCAGCAGTTATTTTCCCGCTAGGGTCACAGATACGCAGTATTTT. Amino acids: CASSYFPARVTDTQYF.